The source of this T cell receptor (beta chain) is a study of cytomegalovirus exposure and HLA in healthy donors. The PCR made use of 60 Vbeta and 13 Jbeta primers. Method: immunoSEQ multiplex PCR; TCRdb's copy keeps in-frame clones and lacks some. The data show roughly 170,000 clones, roughly 80% seen once. Worth noting for this clone: The antigen is not known. An end of the junction does not agree with germline; a read error may underlie this.

Germline-derived CDR1 and CDR2 are MNHNS and SASEGT. The CDR3 length is 15 residues. Broader study findings: Investigators reported 150 to 200 TCR beta chains as tied to cytomegalovirus. Reports indicate that TCR beta sequences accurately predicted the HLA-A and HLA-B alleles of most subjects. Data from an earlier analysis indicated that most TCR beta V segments were productive either about 87% or about 30% of the time. It was only CMV serostatus that was available as immune exposure information.

Sequencing input: PBMCs. The chain recombines TRBV6-1 with TRBJ2-1, with D perhaps TRBD1 (5 bases). This TCR was recovered from a boy between 10 and 17 years old in good health and CMV-seronegative. The CDR3 DNA reads as TGTGCCATCAGTGAAGGGGCAGGGCTTCAGGATGAGCAGTTCTTC. Translated: CAISEGAGLQDEQFF.